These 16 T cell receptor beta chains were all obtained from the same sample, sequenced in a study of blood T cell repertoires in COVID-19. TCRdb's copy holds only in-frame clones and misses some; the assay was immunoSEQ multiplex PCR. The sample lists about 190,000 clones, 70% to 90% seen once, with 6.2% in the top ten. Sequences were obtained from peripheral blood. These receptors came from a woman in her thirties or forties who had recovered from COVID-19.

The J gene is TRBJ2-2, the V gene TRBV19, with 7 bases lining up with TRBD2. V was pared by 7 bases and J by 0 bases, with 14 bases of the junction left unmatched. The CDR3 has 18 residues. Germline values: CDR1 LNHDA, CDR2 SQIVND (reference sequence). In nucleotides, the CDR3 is TGTGCCAGTACCCTGGGCGGGAGTAACATCGCGAACACCGGGGAGCTGTTTTTT. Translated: CASTLGGSNIANTGELFF.

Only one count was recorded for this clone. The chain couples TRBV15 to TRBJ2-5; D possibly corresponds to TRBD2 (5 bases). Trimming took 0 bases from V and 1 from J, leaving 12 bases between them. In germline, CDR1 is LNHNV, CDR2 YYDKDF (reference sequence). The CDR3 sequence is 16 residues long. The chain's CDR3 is CATSRDISGAQETQYF. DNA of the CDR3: TGTGCCACCAGCAGAGATATCAGCGGAGCCCAAGAGACCCAGTACTTC.

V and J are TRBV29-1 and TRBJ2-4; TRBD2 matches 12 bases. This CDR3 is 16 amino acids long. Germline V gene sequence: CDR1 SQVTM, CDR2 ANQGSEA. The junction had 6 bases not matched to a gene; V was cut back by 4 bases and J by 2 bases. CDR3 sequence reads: CSVAPGLAGPKNIQYF. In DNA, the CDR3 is TGCAGCGTTGCTCCAGGACTAGCGGGACCCAAAAACATTCAGTACTTC.

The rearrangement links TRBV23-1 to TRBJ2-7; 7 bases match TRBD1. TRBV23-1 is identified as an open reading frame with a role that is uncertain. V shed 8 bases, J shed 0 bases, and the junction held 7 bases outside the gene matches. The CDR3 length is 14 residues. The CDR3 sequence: CASLHRTGSYEQYF. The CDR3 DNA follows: TGCGCCAGCCTCCACAGGACAGGCTCCTACGAGCAGTACTTC.

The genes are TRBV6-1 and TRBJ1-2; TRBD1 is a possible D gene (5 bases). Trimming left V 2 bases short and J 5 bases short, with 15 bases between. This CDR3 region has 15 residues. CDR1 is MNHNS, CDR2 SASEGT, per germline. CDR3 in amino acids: CASSERATGRYGYTF. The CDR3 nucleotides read TGTGCCAGCAGTGAAAGGGCCACAGGACGGTATGGCTACACCTTC.

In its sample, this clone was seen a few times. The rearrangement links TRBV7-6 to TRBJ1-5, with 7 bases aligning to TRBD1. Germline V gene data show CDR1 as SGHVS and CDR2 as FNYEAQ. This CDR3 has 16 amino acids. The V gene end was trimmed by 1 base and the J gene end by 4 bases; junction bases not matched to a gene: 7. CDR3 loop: CASSLGAGTENQPQHF. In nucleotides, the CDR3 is TGTGCCAGCAGCTTAGGGGCCGGGACAGAAAATCAGCCCCAGCATTTT. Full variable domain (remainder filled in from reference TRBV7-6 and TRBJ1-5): GAGVSQSPRYKVTKRGQDVALRCDPISGHVSLYWYRQALGQGPEFLTYFNYEAQQDKSGLPNDRFSAERPEGSISTLTIQRTEQRDSAMYRCASSLGAGTENQPQHFGDGTRLSIL.

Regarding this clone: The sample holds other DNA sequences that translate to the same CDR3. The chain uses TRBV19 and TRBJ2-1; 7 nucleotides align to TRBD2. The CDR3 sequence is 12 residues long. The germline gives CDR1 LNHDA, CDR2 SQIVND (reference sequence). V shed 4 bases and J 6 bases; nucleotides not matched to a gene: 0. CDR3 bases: TGTGCCAGTAGTACTAGCGGCAATGAGCAGTTCTTC. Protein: CASSTSGNEQFF.

The CDR3 here is CASSLGGWRDEQYF. CDR3 sequence (DNA): TGTGCCAGCAGCTTGGGGGGATGGCGGGACGAGCAGTACTTC. The V gene is TRBV5-6, the J gene TRBJ2-7; possibly TRBD2 for D (5 bases). V lost 0 bases to trimming and J lost 5 bases, with 12 bases between them. Germline assignment: CDR1 SGHDT and CDR2 YYEEEE. CDR3 length: 14 amino acids.

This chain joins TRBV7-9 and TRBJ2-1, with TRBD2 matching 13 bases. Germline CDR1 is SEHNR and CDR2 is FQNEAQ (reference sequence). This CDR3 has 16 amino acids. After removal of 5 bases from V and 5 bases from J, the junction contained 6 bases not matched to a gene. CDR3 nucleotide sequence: TGTGCCAGCAGCATGGGGACTAGCGGGACCAACAATGAGCAGTTCTTC. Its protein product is CASSMGTSGTNNEQFF.

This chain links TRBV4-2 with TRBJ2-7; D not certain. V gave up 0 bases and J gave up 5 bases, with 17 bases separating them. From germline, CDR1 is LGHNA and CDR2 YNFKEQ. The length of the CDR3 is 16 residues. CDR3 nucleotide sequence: TGTGCCAGCAGCCAAGAAGTCCAGGCACCTCAGGACGAGCAGTACTTC. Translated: CASSQEVQAPQDEQYF.

The CDR3 coding sequence is TGTGCCAGCAGCTTACGCCTAGCGGGAGTCGAGACCCAGTACTTC. It specifies CASSLRLAGVETQYF. The chain links TRBV7-8 to TRBJ2-5; 10 nucleotides match TRBD2. The CDR3 is 15 amino acids. CDR1 SGHVS and CDR2 FQNEAQ come from the germline V gene. V shed 2 bases and J 5 bases; nucleotides not matched to a gene: 5.

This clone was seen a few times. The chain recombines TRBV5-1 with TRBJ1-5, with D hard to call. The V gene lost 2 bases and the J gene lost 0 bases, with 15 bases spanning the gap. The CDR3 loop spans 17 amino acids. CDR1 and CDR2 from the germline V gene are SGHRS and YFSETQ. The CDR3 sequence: CASSFDADAYSNQPQHF. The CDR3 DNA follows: TGCGCCAGCAGCTTCGATGCGGATGCCTATAGCAATCAGCCCCAGCATTTT.

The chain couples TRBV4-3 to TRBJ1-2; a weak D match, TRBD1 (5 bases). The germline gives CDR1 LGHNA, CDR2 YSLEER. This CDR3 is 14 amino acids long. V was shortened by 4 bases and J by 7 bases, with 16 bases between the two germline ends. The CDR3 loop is CASSRSEGQGGYTF. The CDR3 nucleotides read TGCGCCAGCAGCCGTTCGGAGGGGCAGGGTGGCTACACCTTC.

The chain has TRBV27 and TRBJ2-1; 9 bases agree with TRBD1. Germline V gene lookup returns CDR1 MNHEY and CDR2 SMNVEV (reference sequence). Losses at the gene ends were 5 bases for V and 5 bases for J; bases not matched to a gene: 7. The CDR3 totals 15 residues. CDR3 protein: CASSLDRGGDNEQFF. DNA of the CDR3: TGTGCCAGCAGTCTGGACAGGGGTGGGGACAATGAGCAGTTCTTC.

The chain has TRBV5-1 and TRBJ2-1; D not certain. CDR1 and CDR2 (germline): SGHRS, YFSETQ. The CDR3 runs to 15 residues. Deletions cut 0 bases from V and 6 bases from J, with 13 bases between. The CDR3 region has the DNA TGCGCCAGCAGCTTGGCCAACGAGATACCCAATGAGCAGTTCTTC. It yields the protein CASSLANEIPNEQFF.

DNA for the CDR3: TGTGCCAGCAGTCGCTACGTTGGAGCCAAAAACATTCAGTACTTC. The encoded protein is CASSRYVGAKNIQYF. V usage is TRBV6-8 and J usage is TRBJ2-4; the D is unclear. Trimming took off 5 bases at V and 0 bases at J, with 11 bases between the two ends. This CDR3 comprises 15 residues. Germline loops: CDR1 MNHGY, CDR2 SAAAGT.